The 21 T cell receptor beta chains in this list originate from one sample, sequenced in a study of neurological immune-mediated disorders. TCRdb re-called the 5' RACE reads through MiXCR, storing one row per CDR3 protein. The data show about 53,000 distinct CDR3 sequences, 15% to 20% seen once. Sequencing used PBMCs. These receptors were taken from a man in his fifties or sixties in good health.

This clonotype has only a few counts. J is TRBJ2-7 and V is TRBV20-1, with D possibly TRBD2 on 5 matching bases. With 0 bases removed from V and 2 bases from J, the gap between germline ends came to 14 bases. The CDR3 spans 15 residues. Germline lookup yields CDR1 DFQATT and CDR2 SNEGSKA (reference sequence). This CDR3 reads CSARDGRVLAYEQYF. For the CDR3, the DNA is TGCAGTGCTAGAGATGGGCGGGTTCTTGCCTACGAGCAGTACTTC.

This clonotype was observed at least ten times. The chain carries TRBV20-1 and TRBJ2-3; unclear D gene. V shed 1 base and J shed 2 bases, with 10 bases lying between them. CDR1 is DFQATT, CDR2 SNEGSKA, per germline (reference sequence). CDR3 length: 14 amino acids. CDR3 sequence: CSARAGLLTDTQYF. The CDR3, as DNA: TGCAGTGCTAGAGCCGGCTTACTCACAGATACGCAGTATTTT.

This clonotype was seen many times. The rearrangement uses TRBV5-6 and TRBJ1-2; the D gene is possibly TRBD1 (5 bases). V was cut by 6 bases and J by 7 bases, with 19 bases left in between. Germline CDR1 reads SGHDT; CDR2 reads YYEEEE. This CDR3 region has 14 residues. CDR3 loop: CASIEGTRRGGYTF. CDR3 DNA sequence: TGTGCCAGCATCGAAGGGACCCGAAGAGGTGGCTACACCTTC.

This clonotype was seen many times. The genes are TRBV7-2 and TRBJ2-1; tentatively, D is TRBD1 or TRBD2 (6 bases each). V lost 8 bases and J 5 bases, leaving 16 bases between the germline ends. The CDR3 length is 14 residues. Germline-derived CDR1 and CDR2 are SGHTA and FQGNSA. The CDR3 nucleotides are TGTGCCAGCTCCCAGGGGCGGGGCCACAATGAGCAGTTCTTC. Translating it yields CASSQGRGHNEQFF. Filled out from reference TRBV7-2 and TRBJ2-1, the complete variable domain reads GAGVSQSPSNKVTEKGKDVELRCDPISGHTALYWYRQSLGQGLEFLIYFQGNSAPDKSGLPSDRFSAERTGGSVSTLTIQRTQQEDSAVYLCASSQGRGHNEQFFGPGTRLTVL.

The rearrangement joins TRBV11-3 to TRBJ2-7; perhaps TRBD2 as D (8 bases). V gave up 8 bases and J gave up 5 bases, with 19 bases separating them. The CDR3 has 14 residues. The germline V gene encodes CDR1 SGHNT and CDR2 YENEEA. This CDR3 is CASARGSGSHEQYF. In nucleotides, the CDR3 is TGTGCCAGCGCCAGGGGGAGCGGGAGCCACGAGCAGTACTTC. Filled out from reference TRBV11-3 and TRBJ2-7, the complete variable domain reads EAGVVQSPRYKIIEKKQPVAFWCNPISGHNTLYWYLQNLGQGPELLIRYENEEAVDDSQLPKDRFSAERLKGVDSTLKIQPAELGDSAVYLCASARGSGSHEQYFGPGTRLTVT.

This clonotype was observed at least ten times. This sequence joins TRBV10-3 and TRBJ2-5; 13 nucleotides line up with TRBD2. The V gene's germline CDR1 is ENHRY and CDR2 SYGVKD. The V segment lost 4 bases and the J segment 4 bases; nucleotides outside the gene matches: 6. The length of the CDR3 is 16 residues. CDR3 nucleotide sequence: TGTGCCATCAGTGGGACTAGCGGGAGTAGTCGAGAGACCCAGTACTTC. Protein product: CAISGTSGSSRETQYF.

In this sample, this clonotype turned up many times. The CDR3 DNA sequence: TGTGCCAGCAGTTACAGGACAGGGACCGGGGCCAACGTCCTGACTTTC. Protein sequence: CASSYRTGTGANVLTF. The rearrangement links TRBV6-2 or TRBV6-3 to TRBJ2-6; 8 bases line up with TRBD1. The germline gives CDR1 MNHEY, CDR2 SVGEGT. J gave up 4 bases and V 2 bases, and 4 bases lay outside the gene matches. The CDR3 has 16 residues.

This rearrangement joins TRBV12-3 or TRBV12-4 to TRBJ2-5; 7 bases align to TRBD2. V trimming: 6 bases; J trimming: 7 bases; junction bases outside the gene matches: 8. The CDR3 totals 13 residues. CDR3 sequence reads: CASSLGGRGTQYF. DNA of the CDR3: TGTGCCAGCAGCCTGGGAGGGCGAGGGACCCAGTACTTC.

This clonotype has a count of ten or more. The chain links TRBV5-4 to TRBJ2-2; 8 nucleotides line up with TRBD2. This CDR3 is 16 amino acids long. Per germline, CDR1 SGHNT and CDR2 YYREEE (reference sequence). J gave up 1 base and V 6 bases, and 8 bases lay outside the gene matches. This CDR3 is CASTPFAGGNTGELFF. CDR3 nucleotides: TGTGCCAGCACCCCTTTTGCGGGAGGGAACACCGGGGAGCTGTTTTTT.

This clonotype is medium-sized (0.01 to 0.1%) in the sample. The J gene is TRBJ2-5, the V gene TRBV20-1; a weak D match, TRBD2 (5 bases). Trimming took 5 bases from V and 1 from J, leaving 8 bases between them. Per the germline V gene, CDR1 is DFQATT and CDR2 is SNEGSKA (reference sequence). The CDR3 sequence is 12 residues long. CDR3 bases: TGCAGTGCTGAGGGCTTCCAAGAGACCCAGTACTTC. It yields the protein CSAEGFQETQYF.

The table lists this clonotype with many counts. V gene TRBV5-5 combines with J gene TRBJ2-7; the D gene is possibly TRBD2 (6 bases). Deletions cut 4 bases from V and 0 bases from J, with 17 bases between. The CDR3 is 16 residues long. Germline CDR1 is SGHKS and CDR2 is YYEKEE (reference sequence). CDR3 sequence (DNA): TGTGCCAGCAGCCCATCACCGGGAGCCAGCTCCTACGAGCAGTACTTC. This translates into CASSPSPGASSYEQYF. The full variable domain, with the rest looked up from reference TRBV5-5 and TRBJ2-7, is DAGVTQSPTHLIKTRGQQVTLRCSPISGHKSVSWYQQVLGQGPQFIFQYYEKEERGRGNFPDRFSARQFPNYSSELNVNALLLGDSALYLCASSPSPGASSYEQYFGPGTRLTVT.

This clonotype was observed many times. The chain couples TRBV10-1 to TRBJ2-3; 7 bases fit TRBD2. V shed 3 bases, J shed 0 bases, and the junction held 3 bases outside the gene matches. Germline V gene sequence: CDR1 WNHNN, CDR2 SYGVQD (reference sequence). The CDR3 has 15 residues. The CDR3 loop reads CASSDLAASTDTQYF. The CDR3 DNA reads TGCGCCAGCAGTGATCTAGCGGCTAGCACAGATACGCAGTATTTT.

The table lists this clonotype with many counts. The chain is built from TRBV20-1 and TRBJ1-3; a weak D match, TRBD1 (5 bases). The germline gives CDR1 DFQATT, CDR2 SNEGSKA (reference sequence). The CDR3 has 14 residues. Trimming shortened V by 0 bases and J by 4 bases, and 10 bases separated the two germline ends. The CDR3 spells CSARDAGGGNTIYF. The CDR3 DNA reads TGCAGTGCTAGAGATGCGGGGGGAGGAAACACCATATATTTT.

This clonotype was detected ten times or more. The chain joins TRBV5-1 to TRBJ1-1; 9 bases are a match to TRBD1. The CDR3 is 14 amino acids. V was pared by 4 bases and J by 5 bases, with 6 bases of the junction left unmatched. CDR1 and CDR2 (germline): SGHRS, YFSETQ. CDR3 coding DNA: TGCGCCAGCAGCCCTCGACAGGGGGGTACTGAAGCTTTCTTT. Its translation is CASSPRQGGTEAFF.

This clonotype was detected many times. CDR3 sequence: CASSQDRDSPLHF. The DNA of the CDR3 is TGTGCCAGCAGCCAAGACAGGGATTCACCCCTCCACTTT. The J gene is TRBJ1-6, the V gene TRBV3-1; D perhaps matches TRBD1 (5 bases). CDR1 is LGHDT and CDR2 is YNNKEL in the germline V gene (reference sequence). Trimming stripped 0 bases from V and 8 bases from J, with 5 bases between. The CDR3 sequence is 13 residues long.

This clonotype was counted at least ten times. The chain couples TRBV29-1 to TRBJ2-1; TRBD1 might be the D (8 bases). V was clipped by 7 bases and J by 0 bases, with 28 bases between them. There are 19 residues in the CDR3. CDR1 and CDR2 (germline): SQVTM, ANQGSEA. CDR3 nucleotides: TGCAGCGCAGTTTTCCGGGACAGGAGGGGGGGGTACTCCTACAATGAGCAGTTCTTC. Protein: CSAVFRDRRGGYSYNEQFF.

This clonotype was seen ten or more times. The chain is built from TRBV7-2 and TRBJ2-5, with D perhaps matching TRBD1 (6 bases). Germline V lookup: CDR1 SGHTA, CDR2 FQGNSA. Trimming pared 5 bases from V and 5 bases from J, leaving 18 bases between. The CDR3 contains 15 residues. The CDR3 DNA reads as TGTGCCAGCAGCCCTAGGGGGTGGCCCATTGAGACCCAGTACTTC. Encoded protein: CASSPRGWPIETQYF.

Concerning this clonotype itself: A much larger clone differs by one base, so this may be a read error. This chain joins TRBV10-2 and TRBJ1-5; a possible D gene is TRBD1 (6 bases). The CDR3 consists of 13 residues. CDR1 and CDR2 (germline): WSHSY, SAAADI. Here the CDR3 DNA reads TGCGCCACCCAGGCGGACAGCAATCGGCCCCAGCATTTT. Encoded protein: CATQADSNRPQHF.

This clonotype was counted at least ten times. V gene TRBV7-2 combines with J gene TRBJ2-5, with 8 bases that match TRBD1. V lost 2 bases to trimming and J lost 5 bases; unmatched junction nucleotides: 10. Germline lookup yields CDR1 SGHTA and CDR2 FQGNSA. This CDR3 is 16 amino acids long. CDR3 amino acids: CASSLSQTGGWETQYF. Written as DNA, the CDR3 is TGTGCCAGCAGCTTATCCCAAACAGGGGGTTGGGAGACCCAGTACTTC.

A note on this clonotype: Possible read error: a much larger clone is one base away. Written as DNA, the CDR3 is TGTGCCAGCACTGCAGGGATCACTGAAGCTTCCTTT. Its protein product is CASTAGITEASF. The V and J genes are TRBV2 and TRBJ1-1; TRBD1 might be the D (5 bases). CDR1 is SNHLY and CDR2 is FYNNEI in the germline V gene. This CDR3 contains 12 residues.

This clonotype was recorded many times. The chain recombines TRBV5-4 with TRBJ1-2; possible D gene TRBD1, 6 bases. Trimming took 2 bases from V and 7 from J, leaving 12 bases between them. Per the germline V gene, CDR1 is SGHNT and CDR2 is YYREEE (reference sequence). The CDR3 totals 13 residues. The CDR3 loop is CASSFKGGIGYTF. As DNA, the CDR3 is TGTGCCAGCAGCTTTAAGGGGGGCATTGGCTACACCTTC.